These T cell receptor beta chains were read from a single sample in a study of breast tumors, draining lymph nodes, adjacent tissues. TCRdb passed the multiplex PCR reads through MiXCR, listing each CDR3 protein once. The sample shows about 24,000 distinct CDR3 sequences, roughly three quarters of them seen only once. The sequencing sample was made of tumor-adjacent breast tissue. The receptors here all came from a female donor with breast cancer. Some clones in this sample may be carry-over from other donors' samples. The CDR3 runs from the conserved cysteine through the conserved F or W. The D gene is left open where the match is weak. The listing skips clone size in some rows; elsewhere it reads once, few, many or a size class.

>TRBD1|many|TRBV7-9|TRBJ2-6
TGTGCCAGCAGCATACCGGGACAGGGAGACCCTGGGGCCAACGTCCTGACTTTC
CASSIPGQGDPGANVLTF
>TRBD2|NA|TRBV27|TRBJ2-7
TGTGCCAGCAGTCATCGCGCAGCGGGAGTGTACGAGCAGTACTTC
CASSHRAAGVYEQYF
>TRBD1|once|TRBV10-1|TRBJ2-1
TGCGCCAGCAGTAGGACAGGGAATGAGCAGTTCTTC
CASSRTGNEQFF
>NA|NA|TRBV5-1|TRBJ1-1
TGCGCCAGCGGCTTCGGGGGCAAAGGCACTGAAGCTTTCTTT
CASGFGGKGTEAFF
>NA|NA|TRBV2|TRBJ2-3
TGTGCCAACCTCGGGACGGTCGAACCTGATACGCAGTATTTT
CANLGTVEPDTQYF
>NA|few|TRBV20-1|TRBJ1-2
TGCAGTGCTAGGGACAGCCTTAACTATGGCTACACCTTC
CSARDSLNYGYTF
>NA|NA|TRBV29-1|TRBJ2-1
TGCAGCGTTGAATTGAAAGGGAAAAACAATGAGCAGTTCTTC
CSVELKGKNNEQFF
>NA|NA|TRBV6-6|TRBJ1-5
TGTACCAGCAGTTTACAGCCAATCACTTATAGCAATCGGCCCCAGCATTTT
CTSSLQPITYSNRPQHF
>NA|NA|TRBV7-8|TRBJ1-2
TGTGCCAGCAGCTTAGGTAGGGGCGAGGGATATGGCTACACCTTC
CASSLGRGEGYGYTF
>TRBD2|NA|TRBV10-2|TRBJ2-2
TGCGCCAGCAGCGTTGGGGCGGGAGGTCGCACCGGGGAGCTGTTTTTT
CASSVGAGGRTGELFF
>NA|NA|TRBV24-1|TRBJ2-2
TGTGCCACCAGTGACCCAACAGGGCGAGGGACCGGGGAGCTGTTTTTT
CATSDPTGRGTGELFF
>TRBD2|NA|TRBV6-5|TRBJ2-1
TGTGCCAGCAGTTATTTAAGCGGGAGTAGCTCCTACAATGAGCAGTTCTTC
CASSYLSGSSSYNEQFF
>NA|NA|TRBV10-2|TRBJ2-3
TGCGCCAGCAGTGAGTCGATCGGGCCCGCAGATACGCAGTATTTT
CASSESIGPADTQYF
>TRBD2|few|TRBV20-1|TRBJ2-1
TGCAGTGCGTCGGGACTAGCGGGAGAAGATGAGCAGTTCTTC
CSASGLAGEDEQFF
>TRBD1|NA|TRBV11-3|TRBJ2-7
TGTGCCAGCAGTCGACAGGGCTCCTACGAGCAGTACTTC
CASSRQGSYEQYF
>TRBD1|medium-sized|TRBV7-8|TRBJ1-2
TGTGCCAGCACTCGAGGGCAGGGGGTCGATGGCTACACCTTC
CASTRGQGVDGYTF